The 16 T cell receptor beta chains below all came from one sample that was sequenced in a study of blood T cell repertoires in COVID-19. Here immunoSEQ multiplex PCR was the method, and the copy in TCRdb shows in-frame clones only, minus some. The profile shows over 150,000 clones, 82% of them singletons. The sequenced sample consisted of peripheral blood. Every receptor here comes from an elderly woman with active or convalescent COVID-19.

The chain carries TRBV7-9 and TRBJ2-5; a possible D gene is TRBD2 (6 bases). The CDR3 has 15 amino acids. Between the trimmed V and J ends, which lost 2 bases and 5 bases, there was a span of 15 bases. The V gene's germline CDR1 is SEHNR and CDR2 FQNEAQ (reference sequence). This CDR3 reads CASSLNSLRGETQYF. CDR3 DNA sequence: TGTGCCAGCAGCTTAAACAGTCTCCGGGGGGAGACCCAGTACTTC. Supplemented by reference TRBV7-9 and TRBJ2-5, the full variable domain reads DTGVSQNPRHKITKRGQNVTFRCDPISEHNRLYWYRQTLGQGPEFLTYFQNEAQLEKSRLLSDRFSAERPKGSFSTLEIQRTEQGDSAMYLCASSLNSLRGETQYFGPGTRLLVL.

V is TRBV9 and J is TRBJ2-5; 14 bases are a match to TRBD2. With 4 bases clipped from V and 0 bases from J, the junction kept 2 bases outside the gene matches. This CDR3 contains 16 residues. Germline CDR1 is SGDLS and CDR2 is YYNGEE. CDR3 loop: CASSKGLAGDQETQYF. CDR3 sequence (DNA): TGTGCCAGCAGCAAGGGACTAGCGGGGGACCAAGAGACCCAGTACTTC. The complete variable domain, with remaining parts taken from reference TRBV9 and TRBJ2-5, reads DSGVTQTPKHLITATGQRVTLRCSPRSGDLSVYWYQQSLDQGLQFLIQYYNGEERAKGNILERFSAQQFPDLHSELNLSSLELGDSALYFCASSKGLAGDQETQYFGPGTRLLVL.

CDR3 loop: CATGRLGEAFF. CDR3 DNA sequence: TGTGCCACAGGGCGTCTAGGTGAAGCTTTCTTT. The chain has TRBV12-3 or TRBV12-4 and TRBJ1-1, with D perhaps TRBD1 (5 bases). This CDR3 comprises 11 residues. Trimming cost V 10 bases and J 7 bases, with 13 bases left between them.

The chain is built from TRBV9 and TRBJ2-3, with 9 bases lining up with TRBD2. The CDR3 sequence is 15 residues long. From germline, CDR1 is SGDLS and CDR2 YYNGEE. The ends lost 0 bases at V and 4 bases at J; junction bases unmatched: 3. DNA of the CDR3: TGTGCCAGCAGCGTAGTGGGGACTAGCCCAGATACGCAGTATTTT. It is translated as CASSVVGTSPDTQYF.

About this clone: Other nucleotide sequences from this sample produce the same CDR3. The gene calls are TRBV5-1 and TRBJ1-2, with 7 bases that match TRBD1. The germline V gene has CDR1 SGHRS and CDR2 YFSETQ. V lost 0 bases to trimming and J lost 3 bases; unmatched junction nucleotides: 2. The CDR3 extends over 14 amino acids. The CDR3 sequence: CASSLAGTDYGYTF. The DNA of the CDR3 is TGCGCCAGCAGCTTGGCCGGGACAGACTATGGCTACACCTTC.

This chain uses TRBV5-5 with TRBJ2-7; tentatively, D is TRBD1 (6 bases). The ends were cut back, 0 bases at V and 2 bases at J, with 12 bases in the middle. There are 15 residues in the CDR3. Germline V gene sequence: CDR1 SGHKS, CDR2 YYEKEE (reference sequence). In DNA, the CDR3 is TGTGCCAGCAGCTTGGGATTGGACAGAACCTACGAGCAGTACTTC. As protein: CASSLGLDRTYEQYF.

CDR3 nucleotide sequence: TGTGCCAGTTCGAGGACTAGCGGGAGGGCCGGGGAGCTGTTTTTT. Protein product: CASSRTSGRAGELFF. The rearrangement links TRBV19 to TRBJ2-2; 15 bases are shared with TRBD2. V lost 8 bases and J lost 6; bases outside the gene matches: 4. The CDR3 runs 15 residues. Germline loops: CDR1 LNHDA, CDR2 SQIVND (reference sequence).

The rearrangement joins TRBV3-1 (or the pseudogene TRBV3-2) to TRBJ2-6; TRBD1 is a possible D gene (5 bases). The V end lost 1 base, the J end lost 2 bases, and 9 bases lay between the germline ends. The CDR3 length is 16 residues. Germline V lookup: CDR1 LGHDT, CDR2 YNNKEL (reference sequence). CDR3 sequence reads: CASSQGQGTGANVLTF. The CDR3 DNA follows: TGTGCCAGCAGCCAAGGGCAGGGAACTGGGGCCAACGTCCTGACTTTC.

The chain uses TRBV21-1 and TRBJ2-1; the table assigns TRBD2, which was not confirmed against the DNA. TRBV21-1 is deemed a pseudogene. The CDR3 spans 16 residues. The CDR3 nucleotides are TGTGCCAGCAGCAAAGGAGGACTCCCTGGAAGTAGGGAGCAGTTCTTC. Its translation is CASSKGGLPGSREQFF.

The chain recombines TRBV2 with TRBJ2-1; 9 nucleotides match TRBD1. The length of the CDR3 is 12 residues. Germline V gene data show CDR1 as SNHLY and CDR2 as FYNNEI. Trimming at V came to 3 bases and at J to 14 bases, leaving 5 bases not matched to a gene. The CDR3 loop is CASSDRTGVKFF. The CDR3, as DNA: TGTGCCAGCAGTGACCGGACAGGGGTTAAGTTCTTC.

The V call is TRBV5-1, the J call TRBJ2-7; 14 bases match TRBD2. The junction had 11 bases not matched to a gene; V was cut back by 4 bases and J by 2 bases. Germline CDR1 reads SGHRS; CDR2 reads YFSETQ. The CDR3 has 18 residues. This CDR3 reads CASSLSPGTSGSAYEQYF. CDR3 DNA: TGCGCCAGCAGCCTATCTCCCGGGACTAGCGGGAGCGCCTACGAGCAGTACTTC.

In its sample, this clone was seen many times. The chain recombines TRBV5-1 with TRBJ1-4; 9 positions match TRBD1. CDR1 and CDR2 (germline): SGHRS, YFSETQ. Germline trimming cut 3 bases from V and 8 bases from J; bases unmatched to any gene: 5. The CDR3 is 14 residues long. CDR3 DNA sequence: TGCGCCAGCAGCTACGGACAGGGGCGGGAAAAACTGTTTTTT. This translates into CASSYGQGREKLFF.

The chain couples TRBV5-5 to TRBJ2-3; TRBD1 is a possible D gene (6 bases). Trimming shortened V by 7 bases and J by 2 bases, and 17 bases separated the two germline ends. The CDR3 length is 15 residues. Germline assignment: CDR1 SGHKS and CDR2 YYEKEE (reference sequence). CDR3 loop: CASEGHLGITDTQYF. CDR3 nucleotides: TGTGCCAGCGAGGGACACCTAGGAATCACAGATACGCAGTATTTT. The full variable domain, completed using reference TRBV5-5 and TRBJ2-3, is DAGVTQSPTHLIKTRGQQVTLRCSPISGHKSVSWYQQVLGQGPQFIFQYYEKEERGRGNFPDRFSARQFPNYSSELNVNALLLGDSALYLCASEGHLGITDTQYFGPGTRLTVL.

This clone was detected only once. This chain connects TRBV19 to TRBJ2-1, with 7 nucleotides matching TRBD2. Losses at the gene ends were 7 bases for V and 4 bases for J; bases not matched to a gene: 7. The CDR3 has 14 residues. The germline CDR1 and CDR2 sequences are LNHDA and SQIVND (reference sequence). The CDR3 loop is CASIPAGVYNEQFF. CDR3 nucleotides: TGTGCCAGTATCCCCGCGGGGGTTTACAATGAGCAGTTCTTC.

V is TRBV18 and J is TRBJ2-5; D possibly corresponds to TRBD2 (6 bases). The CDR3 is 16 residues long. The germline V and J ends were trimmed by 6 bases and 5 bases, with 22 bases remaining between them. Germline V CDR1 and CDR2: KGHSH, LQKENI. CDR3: CASSAPQGGVVETQYF. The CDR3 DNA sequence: TGTGCCAGCTCCGCCCCCCAGGGAGGAGTTGTGGAGACCCAGTACTTC.

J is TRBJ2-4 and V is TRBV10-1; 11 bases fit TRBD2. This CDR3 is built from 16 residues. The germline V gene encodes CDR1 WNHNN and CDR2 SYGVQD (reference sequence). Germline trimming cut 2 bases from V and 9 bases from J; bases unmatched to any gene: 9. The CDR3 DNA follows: TGCGCCAGCAGTGAGCTGATAGCGGGAGGGCAGGGCATTCAGTACTTC. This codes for CASSELIAGGQGIQYF.